This T cell receptor beta chain appears in the sequencing data of a study of shared clonotypes between healthy human individuals. Overall study context: The study used three CD4 naive, three CD4 memory, two CD8 naive and one CD8 memory plate per donor.

The CDR3 runs to 13 residues. The germline gives CDR1 SGHTA, CDR2 FQGNSA. The germline V and J ends were trimmed by 3 bases and 5 bases, with 11 bases remaining between them. Donors comprised healthy HIV-negative adults lacking recent acute infections or vaccinations. CD4+ cell separation produced CD45RA+ naive and CD45RA-negative memory subsets. Produced via immunoSEQ multiplex PCR; TCRdb's table is partial and in-frame only. Here the sample spans over 700,000 clones, 72% being singletons. The genes are TRBV7-2 and TRBJ2-7; TRBD1 might be the D (6 bases). Sequenced sample: memory CD4+ T cells sorted from blood. The subset was: CD45RA-negative fraction. This TCR derives from a woman under 40 in good health. The DNA for the CDR3 is TGTGCCAGCAGCTTCGCAGGGGTCGACGAGCAGTACTTC. It translates to CASSFAGVDEQYF.